This entry concerns a single TCR beta chain. Its antigen remains unknown. Clones were read by immunoSEQ multiplex PCR, and TCRdb kept only the in-frame ones, dropping some. This table has 50,000 to 75,000 clones, roughly three quarters appearing once. The data were taken from a study of T cell responses to AZD1222 COVID-19 vaccine. With V trimmed by 1 base and J by 8 bases, 5 bases remained unmatched. The germline gives CDR1 SGHVS, CDR2 FQNEAQ. The CDR3 consists of 15 residues. The study, taken as a whole, reports: White British donors predominated, females outnumbered males, and clonal diversity was possibly underestimated. Across the whole spike, CD4 TCRs peaked at regions 160-218 and 743-854.

Sequenced material: peripheral blood, taken on day 0 of AZD1222 vaccination. The clonotype was recovered from an adult in good health. The chain links TRBV7-8 to TRBJ1-2; the match to TRBD1 covers 12 bases. CDR3 amino acids: CASSLGGQGAQGYTF. CDR3 bases: TGTGCCAGCAGCTTAGGGGGACAGGGGGCGCAGGGCTACACCTTC.